This TCR beta chain was obtained from a study of T cell responses to AZD1222 COVID-19 vaccine. Study-level information: Second-dose timings of about 4 or about 12 weeks were pooled. Findings of the study overall: Only 5 or 6 individuals given AZD1222 were seropositive at baseline. A rise in Spike-specific TCR breadth and depth followed two AZD1222 doses.

On this clone itself: The antigen remains undetermined.

CDR3 length: 13 residues. CDR1 SGHNT and CDR2 YYREEE come from the germline V gene (reference sequence). The ends lost 3 bases at V and 6 bases at J; junction bases unmatched: 4. Libraries were prepared by immunoSEQ multiplex PCR; TCRdb keeps only in-frame clonotypes and omits some of them. The sample holds around 100,000 clones, about 85% seen once. This TCR derives from an adult in good health. The chain uses TRBV5-4 and TRBJ2-5, with 8 bases fitting TRBD1. The material sequenced was peripheral blood, taken on day 0 of AZD1222 vaccination. Here the CDR3 DNA reads TGTGCCAGCAGCTCCGACAGGGGCCAGACCCAGTACTTC. Translated: CASSSDRGQTQYF.